What follows describes a single TCR beta chain. Its antigen is as yet unknown. The sample is drawn from a study of cytomegalovirus exposure and HLA in healthy donors. Overall study: A previous analysis identified more than 100 million unique TCR beta sequences derived from roughly 180 million T cells. Counted in an early data release were tens of millions of unique TCRs from HLA-typed donors.

Vbeta (60) and Jbeta (13) primers were used in the PCR. Measured with immunoSEQ multiplex PCR; TCRdb has only the in-frame clones, and not every one. The sample contains about 100,000 clones, around 80% of which appear only once. General study points: The authors listed approximately 150 TCR beta chains as cytomegalovirus-associated. More clonal expansion characterized HLA-associated TCR beta chains than equally common others in a later analysis.

The sequence came from a woman aged 45-59 years in good health and CMV-seropositive. Sequenced: PBMCs.

In nucleotides, the CDR3 is TGTGCCAGCAGCTTAGGGAGGGAGCAGTACTTC. Protein sequence: CASSLGREQYF. V usage is TRBV7-6 and J usage is TRBJ2-7, with D possibly being TRBD2 (5 bases). The CDR3 has 11 amino acids. Germline V lookup: CDR1 SGHVS, CDR2 FNYEAQ. Trimming took off 1 base at V and 7 bases at J, with 5 bases between the two ends.